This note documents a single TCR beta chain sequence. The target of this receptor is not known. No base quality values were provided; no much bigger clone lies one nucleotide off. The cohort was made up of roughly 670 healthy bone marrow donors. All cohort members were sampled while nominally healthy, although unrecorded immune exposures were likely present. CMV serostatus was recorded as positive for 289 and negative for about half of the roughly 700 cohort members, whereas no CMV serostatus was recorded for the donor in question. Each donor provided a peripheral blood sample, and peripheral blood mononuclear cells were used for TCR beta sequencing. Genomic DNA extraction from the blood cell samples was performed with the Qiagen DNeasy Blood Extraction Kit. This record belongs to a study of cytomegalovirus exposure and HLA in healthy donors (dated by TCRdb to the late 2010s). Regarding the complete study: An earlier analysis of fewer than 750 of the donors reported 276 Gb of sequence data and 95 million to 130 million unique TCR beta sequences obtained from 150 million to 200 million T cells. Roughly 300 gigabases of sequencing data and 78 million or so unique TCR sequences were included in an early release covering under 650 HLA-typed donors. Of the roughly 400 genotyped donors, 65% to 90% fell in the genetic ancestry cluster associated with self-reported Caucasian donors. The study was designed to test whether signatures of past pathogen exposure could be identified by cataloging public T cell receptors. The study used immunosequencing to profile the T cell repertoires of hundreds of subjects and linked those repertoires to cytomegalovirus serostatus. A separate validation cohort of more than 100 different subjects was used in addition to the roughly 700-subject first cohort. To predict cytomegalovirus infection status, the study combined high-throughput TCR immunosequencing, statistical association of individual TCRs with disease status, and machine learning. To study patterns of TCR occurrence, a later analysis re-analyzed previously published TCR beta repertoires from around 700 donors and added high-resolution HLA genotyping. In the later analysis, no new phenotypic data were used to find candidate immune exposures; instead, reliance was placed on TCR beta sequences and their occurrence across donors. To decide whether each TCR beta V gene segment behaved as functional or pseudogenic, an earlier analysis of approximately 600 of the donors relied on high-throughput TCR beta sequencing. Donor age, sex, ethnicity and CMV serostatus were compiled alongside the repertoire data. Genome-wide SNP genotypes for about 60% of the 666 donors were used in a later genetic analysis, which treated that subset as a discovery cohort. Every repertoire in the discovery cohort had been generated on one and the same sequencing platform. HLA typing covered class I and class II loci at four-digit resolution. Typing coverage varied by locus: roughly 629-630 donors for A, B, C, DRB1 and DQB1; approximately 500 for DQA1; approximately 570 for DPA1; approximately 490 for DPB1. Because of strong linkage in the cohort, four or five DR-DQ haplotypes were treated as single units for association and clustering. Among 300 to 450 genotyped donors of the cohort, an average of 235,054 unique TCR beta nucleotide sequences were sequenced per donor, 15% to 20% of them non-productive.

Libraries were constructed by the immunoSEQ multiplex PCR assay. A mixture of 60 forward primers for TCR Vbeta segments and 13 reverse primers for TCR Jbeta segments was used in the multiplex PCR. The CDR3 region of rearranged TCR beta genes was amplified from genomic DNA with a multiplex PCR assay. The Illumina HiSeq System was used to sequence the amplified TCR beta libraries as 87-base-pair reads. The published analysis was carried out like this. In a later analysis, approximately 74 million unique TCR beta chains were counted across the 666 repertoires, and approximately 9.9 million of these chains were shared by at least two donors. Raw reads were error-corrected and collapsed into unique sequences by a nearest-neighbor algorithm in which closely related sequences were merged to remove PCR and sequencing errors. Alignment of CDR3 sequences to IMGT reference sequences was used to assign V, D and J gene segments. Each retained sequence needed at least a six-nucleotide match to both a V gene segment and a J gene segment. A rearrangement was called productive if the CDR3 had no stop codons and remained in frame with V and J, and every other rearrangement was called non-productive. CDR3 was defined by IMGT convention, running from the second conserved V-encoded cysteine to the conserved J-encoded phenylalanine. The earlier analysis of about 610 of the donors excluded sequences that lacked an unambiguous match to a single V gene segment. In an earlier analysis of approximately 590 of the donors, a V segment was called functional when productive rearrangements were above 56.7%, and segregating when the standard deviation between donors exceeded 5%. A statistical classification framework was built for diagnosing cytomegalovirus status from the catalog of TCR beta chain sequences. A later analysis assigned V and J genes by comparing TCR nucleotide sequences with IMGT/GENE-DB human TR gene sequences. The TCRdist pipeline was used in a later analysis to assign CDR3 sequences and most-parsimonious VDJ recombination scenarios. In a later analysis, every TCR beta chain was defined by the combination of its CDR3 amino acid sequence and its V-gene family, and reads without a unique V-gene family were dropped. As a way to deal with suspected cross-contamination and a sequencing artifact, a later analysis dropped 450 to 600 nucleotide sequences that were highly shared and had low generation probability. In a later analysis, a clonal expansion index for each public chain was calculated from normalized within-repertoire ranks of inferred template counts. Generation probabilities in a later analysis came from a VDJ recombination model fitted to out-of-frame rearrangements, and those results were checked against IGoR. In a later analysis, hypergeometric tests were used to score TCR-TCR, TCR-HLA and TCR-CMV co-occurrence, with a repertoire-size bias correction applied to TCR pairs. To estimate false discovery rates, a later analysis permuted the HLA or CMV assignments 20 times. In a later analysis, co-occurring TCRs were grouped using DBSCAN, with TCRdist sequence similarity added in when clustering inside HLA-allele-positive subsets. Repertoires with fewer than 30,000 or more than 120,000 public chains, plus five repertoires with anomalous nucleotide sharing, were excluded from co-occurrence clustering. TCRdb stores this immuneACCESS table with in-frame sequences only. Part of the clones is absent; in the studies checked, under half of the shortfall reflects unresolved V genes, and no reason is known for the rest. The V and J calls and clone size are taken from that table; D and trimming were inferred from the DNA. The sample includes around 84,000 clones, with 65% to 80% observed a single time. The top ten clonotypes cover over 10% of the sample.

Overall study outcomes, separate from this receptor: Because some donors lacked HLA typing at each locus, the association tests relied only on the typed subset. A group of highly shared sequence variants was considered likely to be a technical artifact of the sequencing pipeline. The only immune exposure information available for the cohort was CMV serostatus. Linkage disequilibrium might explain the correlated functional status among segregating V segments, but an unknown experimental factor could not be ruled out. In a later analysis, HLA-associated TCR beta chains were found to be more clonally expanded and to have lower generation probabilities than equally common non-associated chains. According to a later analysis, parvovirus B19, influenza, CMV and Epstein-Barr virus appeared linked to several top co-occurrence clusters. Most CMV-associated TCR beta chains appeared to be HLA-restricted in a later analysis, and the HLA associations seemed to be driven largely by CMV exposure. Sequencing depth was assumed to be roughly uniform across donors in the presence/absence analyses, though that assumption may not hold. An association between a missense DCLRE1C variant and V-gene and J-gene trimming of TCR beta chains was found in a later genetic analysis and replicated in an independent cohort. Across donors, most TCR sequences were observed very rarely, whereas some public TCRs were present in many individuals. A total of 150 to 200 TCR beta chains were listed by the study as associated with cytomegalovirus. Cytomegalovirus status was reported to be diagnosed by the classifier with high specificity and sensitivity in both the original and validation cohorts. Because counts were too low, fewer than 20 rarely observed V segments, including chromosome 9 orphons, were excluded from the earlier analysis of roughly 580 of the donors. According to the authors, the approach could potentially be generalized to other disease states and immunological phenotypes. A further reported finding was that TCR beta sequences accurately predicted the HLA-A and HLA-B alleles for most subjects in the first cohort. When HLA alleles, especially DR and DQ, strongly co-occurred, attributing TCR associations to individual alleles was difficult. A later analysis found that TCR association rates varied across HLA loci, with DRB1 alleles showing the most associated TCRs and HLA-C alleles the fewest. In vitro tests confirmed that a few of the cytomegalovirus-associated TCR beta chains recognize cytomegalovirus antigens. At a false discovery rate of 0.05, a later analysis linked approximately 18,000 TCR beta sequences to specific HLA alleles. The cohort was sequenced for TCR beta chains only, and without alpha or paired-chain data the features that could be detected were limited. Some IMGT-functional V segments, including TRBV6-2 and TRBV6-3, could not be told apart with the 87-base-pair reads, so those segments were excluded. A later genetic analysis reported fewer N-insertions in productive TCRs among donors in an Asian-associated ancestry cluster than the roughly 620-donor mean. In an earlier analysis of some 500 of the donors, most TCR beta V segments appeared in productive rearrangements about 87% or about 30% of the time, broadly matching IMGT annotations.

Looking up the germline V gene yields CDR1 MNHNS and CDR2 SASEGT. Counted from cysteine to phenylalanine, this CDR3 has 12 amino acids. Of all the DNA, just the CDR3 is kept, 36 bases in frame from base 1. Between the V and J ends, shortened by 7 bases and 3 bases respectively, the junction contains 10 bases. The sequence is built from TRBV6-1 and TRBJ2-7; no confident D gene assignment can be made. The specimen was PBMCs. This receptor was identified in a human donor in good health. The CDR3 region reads CASTTRVYEQYF. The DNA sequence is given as TGTGCCAGCACCACCCGAGTCTACGAGCAGTACTTC.